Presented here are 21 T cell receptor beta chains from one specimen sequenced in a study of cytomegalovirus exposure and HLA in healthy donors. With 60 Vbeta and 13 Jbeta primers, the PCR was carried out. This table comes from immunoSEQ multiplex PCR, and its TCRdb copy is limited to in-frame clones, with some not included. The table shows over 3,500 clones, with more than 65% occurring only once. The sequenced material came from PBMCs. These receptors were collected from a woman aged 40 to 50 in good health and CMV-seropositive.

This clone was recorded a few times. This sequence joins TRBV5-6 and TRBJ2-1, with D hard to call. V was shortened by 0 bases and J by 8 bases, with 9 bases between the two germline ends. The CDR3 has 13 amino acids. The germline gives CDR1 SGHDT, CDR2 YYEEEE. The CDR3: CASSLGPVDEQFF. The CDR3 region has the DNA TGTGCCAGCAGCTTGGGGCCCGTCGATGAGCAGTTCTTC.

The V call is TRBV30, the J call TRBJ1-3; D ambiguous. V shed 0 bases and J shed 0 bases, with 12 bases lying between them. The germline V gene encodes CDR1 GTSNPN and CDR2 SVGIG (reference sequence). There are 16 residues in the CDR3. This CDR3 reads CAWSVPGIVSGNTIYF. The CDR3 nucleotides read TGTGCCTGGAGTGTACCGGGTATAGTCTCTGGAAACACCATATATTTT.

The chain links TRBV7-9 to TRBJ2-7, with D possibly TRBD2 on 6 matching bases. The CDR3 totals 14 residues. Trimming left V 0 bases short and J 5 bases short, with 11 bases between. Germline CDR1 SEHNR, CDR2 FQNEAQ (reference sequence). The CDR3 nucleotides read TGTGCCAGCAGCTTAGCCGGCGGGGCGAACGAGCAGTACTTC. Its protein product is CASSLAGGANEQYF.

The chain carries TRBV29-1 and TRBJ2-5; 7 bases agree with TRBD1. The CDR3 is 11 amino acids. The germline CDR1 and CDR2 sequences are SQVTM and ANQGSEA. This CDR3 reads CRIGQEETQYF. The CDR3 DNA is TGCAGGATAGGACAGGAAGAGACCCAGTACTTC.

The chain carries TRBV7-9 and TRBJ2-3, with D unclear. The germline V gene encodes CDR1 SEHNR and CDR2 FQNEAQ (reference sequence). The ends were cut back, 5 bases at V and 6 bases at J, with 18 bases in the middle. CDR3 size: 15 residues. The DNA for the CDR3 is TGTGCCAGCAGCCATGGCGGAGTAATGTCTGATACGCAGTATTTT. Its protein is CASSHGGVMSDTQYF.

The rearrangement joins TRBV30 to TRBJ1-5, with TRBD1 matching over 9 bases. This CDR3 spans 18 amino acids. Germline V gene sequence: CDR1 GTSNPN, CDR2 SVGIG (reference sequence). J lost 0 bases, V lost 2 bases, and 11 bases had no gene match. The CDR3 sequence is CAWSSTGQGIYSNQPQHF. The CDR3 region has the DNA TGTGCCTGGAGTTCTACGGGACAGGGAATCTATAGCAATCAGCCCCAGCATTTT.

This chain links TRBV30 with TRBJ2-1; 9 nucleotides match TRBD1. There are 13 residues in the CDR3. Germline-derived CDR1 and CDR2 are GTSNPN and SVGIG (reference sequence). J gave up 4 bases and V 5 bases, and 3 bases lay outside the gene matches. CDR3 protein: CAWDRGFYNEQFF. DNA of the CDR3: TGTGCCTGGGACAGGGGGTTTTACAATGAGCAGTTCTTC.

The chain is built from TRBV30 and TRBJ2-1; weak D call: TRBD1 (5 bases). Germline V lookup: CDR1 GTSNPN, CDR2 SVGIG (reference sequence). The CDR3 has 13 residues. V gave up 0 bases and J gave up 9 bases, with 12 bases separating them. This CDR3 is CAWSVTGASEQFF. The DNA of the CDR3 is TGTGCCTGGAGTGTTACTGGGGCTAGTGAGCAGTTCTTC.

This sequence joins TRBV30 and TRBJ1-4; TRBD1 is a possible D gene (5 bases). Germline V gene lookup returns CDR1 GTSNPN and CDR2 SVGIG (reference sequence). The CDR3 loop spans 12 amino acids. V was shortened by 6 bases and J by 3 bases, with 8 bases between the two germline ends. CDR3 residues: CACAGPNEKLFF. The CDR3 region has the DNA TGTGCCTGCGCAGGGCCTAATGAAAAACTGTTTTTT. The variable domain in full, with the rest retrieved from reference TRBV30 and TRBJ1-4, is SQTIHQWPATLVQPVGSPLSLECTVEGTSNPNLYWYRQAAGRGLQLLFYSVGIGQISSEVPQNLSASRPQDRQFILSSKKLLLSDSGFYLCACAGPNEKLFFGSGTQLSVL.

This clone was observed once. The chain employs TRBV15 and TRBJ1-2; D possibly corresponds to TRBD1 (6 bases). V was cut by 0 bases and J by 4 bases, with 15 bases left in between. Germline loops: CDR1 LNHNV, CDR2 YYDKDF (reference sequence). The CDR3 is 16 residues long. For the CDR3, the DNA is TGTGCCACCAGCAGAGAAGCGGGGGCTCTCTCCTATGGCTACACCTTC. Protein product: CATSREAGALSYGYTF.

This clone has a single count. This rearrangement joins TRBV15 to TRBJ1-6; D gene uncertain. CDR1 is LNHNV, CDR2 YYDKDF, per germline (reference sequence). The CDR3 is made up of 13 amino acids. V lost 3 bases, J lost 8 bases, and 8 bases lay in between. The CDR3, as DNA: TGTGCCACCAGCAGGGGCAGAGATTCACCCCTCCACTTT. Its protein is CATSRGRDSPLHF. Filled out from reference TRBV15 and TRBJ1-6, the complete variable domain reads DAMVIQNPRYQVTQFGKPVTLSCSQTLNHNVMYWYQQKSSQAPKLLFHYYDKDFNNEADTPDNFQSRRPNTSFCFLDIRSPGLGDTAMYLCATSRGRDSPLHFGNGTRLTVT.

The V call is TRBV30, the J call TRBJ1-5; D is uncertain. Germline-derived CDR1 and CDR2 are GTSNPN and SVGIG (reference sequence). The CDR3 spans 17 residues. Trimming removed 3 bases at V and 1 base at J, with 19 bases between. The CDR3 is CAWSLTLTGRSNQPQHF. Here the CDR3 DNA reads TGTGCCTGGAGCCTGACACTAACCGGGAGGAGCAATCAGCCCCAGCATTTT.

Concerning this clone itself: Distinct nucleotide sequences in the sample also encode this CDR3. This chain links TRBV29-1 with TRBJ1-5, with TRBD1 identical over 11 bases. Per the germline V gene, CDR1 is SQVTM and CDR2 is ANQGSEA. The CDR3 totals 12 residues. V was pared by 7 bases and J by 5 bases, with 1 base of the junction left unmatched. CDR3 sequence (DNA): TGCAGCGCGGGACAGGGGGATCAGCCCCAGCATTTT. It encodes CSAGQGDQPQHF.

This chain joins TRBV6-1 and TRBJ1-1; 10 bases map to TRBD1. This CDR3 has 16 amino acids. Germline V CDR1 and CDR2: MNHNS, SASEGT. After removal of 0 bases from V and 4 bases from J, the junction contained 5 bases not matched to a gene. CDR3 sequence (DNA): TGTGCCAGCAGTGAAGCCCCGACAGGGGGCGGCACTGAAGCTTTCTTT. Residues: CASSEAPTGGGTEAFF.

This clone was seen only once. For the CDR3, the DNA is TGCAGCGCCTCAAGGCAGGGAGGGGATGAGCAGTTCTTC. Its translation is CSASRQGGDEQFF. This chain uses TRBV29-1 with TRBJ2-1; TRBD2 agrees at 7 bases. The junction had 11 bases not matched to a gene; V was cut back by 7 bases and J by 8 bases. The CDR3 covers 13 residues. Germline values: CDR1 SQVTM, CDR2 ANQGSEA.

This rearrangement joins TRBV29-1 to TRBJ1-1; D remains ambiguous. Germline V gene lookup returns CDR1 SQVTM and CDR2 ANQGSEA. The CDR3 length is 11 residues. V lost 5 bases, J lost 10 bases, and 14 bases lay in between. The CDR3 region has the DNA TGCAGCGTTCCAGAAGGCTCGGGAGCTTTCTTT. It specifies CSVPEGSGAFF.

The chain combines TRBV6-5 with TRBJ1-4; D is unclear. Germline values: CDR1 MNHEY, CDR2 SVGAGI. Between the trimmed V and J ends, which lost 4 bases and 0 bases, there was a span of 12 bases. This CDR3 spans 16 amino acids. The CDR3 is CASSWKGLATNEKLFF. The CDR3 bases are TGTGCCAGCAGTTGGAAAGGACTCGCAACTAATGAAAAACTGTTTTTT.

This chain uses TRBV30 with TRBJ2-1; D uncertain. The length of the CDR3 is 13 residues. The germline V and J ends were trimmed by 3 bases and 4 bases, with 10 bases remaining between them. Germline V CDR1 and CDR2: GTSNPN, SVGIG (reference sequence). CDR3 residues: CAWRVLRYNEQFF. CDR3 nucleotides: TGTGCCTGGAGAGTCCTCAGGTACAATGAGCAGTTCTTC.

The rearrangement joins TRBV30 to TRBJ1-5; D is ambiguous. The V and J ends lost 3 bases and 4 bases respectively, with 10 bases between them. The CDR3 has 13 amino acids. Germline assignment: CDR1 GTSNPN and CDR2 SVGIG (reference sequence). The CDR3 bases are TGTGCCTGGAGCGGTGTAGAGAATCAGCCCCAGCATTTT. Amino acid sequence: CAWSGVENQPQHF.

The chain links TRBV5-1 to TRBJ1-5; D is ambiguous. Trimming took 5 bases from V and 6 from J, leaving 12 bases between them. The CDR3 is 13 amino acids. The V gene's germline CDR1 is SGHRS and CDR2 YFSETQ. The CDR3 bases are TGCGCCAGCAGTCGCGGGGAAGGTCAGCCCCAGCATTTT. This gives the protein CASSRGEGQPQHF.

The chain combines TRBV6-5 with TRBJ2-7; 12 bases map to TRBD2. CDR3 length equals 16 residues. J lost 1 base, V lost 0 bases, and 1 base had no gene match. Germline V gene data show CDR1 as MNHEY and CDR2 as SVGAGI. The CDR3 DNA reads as TGTGCCAGCAGTTACTCCACTAGCGGGAGGTCCTACGAGCAGTACTTC. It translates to CASSYSTSGRSYEQYF.